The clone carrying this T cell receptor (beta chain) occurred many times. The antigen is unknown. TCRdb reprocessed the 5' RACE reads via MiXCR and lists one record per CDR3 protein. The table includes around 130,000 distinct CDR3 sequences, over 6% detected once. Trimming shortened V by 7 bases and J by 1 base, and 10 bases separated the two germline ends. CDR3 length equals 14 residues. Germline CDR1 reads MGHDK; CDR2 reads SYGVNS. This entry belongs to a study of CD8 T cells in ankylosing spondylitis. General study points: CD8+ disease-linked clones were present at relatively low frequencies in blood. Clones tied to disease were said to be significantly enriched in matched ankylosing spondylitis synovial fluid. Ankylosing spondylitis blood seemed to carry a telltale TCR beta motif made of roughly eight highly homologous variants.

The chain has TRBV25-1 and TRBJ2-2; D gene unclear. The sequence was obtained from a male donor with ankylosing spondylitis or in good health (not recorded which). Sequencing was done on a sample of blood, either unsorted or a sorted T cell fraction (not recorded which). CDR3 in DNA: TGTGCCAGCACCCCGGACGAGAACACCGGGGAGCTGTTTTTT. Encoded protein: CASTPDENTGELFF. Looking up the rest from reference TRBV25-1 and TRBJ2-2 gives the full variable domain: EADIYQTPRYLVIGTGKKITLECSQTMGHDKMYWYQQDPGMELHLIHYSYGVNSTEKGDLSSESTVSRIRTEHFPLTLESARPSHTSQYLCASTPDENTGELFFGEGSRLTVL.